The present T cell receptor beta chain was sequenced within a study of CD8 T cells in Susac syndrome. Germline loops: CDR1 MGHRA, CDR2 YSYEKL. V lost 2 bases, J lost 5 bases, and 9 bases lay in between. There are 13 residues in the CDR3. RNA was extracted with the RNeasy kit, and a quantity of about 0.45 to 1 ug was reverse transcribed using random hexamers. By means of immunoSEQ multiplex PCR, TCR beta CDR3 spanning 54 Vbeta and 13 Jbeta underwent amplification. MiXCR, run by TCRdb on the immunoSEQ multiplex PCR reads, gives a single entry per CDR3 protein. This sample has approximately 160,000 distinct CDR3 sequences; approximately 93% occur once, and the top ten carry about 0.089%. Sequencing of TCR beta drew on CD8+ and CD4+ T cells from blood. The multiple sclerosis control group consisted of treatment-naive patients whose relapsing-remitting disease, which was either stable or active, fulfilled revised McDonald criteria.

Worth noting for this clonotype: Its specificity is unknown.

Study-wide points: An acknowledgment was made by the study that its TCR sequencing and HLA analysis involved relatively few individuals.

The source is a human donor with multiple sclerosis. Source material: CD4+ T cells from PBMCs. The rearrangement joins TRBV4-1 to TRBJ2-5; D not resolved. The CDR3 loop is CASSQSGLETQYF. The CDR3 bases are TGCGCCAGCAGCCAAAGTGGGTTGGAGACCCAGTACTTC.